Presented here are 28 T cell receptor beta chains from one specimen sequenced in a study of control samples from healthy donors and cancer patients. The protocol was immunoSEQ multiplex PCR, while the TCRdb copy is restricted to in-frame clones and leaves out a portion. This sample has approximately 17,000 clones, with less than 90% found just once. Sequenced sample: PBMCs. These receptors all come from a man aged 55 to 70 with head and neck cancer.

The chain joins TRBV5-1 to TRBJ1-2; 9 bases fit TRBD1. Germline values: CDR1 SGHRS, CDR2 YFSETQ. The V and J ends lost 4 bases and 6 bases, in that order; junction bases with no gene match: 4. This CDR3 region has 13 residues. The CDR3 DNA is TGCGCCAGCAGCAAGGACAGGGGACATGGCTACACCTTC. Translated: CASSKDRGHGYTF.

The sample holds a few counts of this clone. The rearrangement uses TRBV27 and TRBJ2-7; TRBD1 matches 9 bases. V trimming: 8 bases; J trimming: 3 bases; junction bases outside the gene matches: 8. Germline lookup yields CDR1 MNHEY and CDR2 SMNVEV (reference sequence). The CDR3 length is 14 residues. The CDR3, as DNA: TGTGCCAGCGGGGACAGGGACAAAGACTACGAGCAGTACTTC. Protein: CASGDRDKDYEQYF.

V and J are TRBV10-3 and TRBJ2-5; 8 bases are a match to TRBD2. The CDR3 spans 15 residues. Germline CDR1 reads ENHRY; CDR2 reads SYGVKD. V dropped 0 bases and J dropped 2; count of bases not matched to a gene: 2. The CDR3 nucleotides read TGTGCCATCAGTGAGTCCCCGGGGGGGCAAGAGACCCAGTACTTC. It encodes CAISESPGGQETQYF.

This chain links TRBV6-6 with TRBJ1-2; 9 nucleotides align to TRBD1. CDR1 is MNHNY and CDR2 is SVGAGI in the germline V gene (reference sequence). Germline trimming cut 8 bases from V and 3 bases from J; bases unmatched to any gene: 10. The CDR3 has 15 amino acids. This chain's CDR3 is CASHPGQGIDYGYTF. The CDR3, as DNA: TGTGCCAGCCACCCGGGACAGGGTATCGACTATGGCTACACCTTC.

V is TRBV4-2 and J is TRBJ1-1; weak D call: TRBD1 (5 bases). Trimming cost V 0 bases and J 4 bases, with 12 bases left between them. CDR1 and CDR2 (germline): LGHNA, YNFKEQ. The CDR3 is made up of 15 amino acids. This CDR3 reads CASSQERGVSTEAFF. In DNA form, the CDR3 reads TGTGCCAGCAGCCAAGAACGGGGGGTAAGCACTGAAGCTTTCTTT.

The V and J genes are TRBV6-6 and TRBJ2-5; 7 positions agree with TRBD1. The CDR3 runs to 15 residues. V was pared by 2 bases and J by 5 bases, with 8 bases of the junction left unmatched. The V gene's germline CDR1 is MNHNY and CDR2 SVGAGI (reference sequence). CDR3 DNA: TGTGCCAGCAGTTACGAGAGGGGGCGCATGGAGACCCAGTACTTC. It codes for CASSYERGRMETQYF.

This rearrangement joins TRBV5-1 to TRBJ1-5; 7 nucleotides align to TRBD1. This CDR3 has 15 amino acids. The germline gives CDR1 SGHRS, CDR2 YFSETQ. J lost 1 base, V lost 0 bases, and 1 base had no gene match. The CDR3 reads CASSLDRGSNQPQHF. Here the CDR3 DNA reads TGCGCCAGCAGCTTGGACAGGGGAAGCAATCAGCCCCAGCATTTT.

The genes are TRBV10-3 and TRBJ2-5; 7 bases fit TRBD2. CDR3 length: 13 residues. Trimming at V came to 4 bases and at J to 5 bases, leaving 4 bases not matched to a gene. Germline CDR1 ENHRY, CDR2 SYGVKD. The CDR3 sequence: CAISALGGETQYF. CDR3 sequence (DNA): TGTGCCATCAGTGCATTGGGAGGGGAGACCCAGTACTTC.

CDR3 sequence reads: CASSLRGDTQYF. The CDR3 region has the DNA TGTGCCAGCAGTTTGAGGGGAGATACGCAGTATTTT. The chain combines TRBV12-3 or TRBV12-4 with TRBJ2-3, with D possibly called TRBD1 or TRBD2 (5 bases each). This CDR3 has 12 residues. The V end lost 3 bases, the J end lost 5 bases, and 6 bases lay between the germline ends.

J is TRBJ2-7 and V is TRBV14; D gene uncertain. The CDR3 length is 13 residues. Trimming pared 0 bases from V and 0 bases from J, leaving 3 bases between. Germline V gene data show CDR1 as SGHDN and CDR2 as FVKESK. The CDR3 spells CASSQDYSYEQYF. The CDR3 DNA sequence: TGTGCCAGCAGCCAAGATTACTCCTACGAGCAGTACTTC.

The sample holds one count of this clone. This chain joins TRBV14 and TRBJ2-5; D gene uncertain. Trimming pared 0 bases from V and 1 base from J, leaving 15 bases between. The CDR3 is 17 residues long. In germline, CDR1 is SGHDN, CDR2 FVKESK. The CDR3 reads CASSQEGPRHFQETQYF. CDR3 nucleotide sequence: TGTGCCAGCAGCCAAGAGGGCCCCAGGCACTTCCAAGAGACCCAGTACTTC.

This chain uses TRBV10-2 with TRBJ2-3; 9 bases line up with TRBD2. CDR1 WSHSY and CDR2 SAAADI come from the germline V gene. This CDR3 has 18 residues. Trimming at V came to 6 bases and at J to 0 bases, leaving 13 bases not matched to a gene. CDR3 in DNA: TGCGCCAGCAGGCAATCCCGGACTAGCGAAAGAAGCACAGATACGCAGTATTTT. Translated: CASRQSRTSERSTDTQYF.

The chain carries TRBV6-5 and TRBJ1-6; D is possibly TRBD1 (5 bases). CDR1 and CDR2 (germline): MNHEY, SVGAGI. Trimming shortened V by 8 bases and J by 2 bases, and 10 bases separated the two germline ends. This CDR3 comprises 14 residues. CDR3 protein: CASGSGPYNSPLHF. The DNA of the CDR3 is TGTGCCAGCGGCTCGGGGCCCTATAATTCACCCCTCCACTTT.

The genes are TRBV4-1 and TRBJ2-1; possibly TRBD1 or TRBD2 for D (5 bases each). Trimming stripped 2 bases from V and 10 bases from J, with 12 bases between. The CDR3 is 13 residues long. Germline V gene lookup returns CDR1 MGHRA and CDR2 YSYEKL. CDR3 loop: CASSQPGPSEQFF. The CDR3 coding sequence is TGCGCCAGCAGCCAACCGGGACCGTCAGAGCAGTTCTTC.

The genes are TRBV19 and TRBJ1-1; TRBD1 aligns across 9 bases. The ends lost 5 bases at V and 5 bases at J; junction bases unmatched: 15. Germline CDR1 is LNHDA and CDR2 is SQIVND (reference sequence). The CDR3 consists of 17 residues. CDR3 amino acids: CASSDRPQGANRTEAFF. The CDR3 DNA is TGTGCCAGTAGTGACCGACCACAGGGGGCGAATAGAACTGAAGCTTTCTTT.

The DNA of the CDR3 is TGTGCCAGCAGCGTCGACAGGGAGGCACCCCTCCACTTT. It encodes CASSVDREAPLHF. The V and J genes are TRBV7-9 and TRBJ1-6; TRBD1 agrees at 7 bases. In germline, CDR1 is SEHNR, CDR2 FQNEAQ (reference sequence). This CDR3 region has 13 residues. V trimming: 5 bases; J trimming: 11 bases; junction bases outside the gene matches: 6.

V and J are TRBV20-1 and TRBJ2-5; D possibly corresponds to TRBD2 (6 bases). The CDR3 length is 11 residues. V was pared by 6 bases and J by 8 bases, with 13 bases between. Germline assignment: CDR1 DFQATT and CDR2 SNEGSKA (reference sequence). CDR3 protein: CSAGRSATQYF. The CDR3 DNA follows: TGCAGTGCGGGGAGGTCGGCCACCCAGTACTTC.

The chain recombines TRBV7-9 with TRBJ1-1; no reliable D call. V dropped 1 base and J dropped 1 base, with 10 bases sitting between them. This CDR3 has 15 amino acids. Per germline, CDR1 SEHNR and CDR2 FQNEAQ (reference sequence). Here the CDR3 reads CASSLGTDRNTEAFF. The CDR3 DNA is TGTGCCAGCAGCTTAGGGACGGATCGGAACACTGAAGCTTTCTTT.

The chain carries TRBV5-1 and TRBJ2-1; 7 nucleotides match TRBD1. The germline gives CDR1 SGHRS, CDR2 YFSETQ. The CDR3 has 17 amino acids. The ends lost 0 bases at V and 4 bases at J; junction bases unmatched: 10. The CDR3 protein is CASSLARRGLLYNEQFF. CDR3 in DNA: TGCGCCAGCAGCTTGGCCCGAAGGGGGCTTTTGTACAATGAGCAGTTCTTC.

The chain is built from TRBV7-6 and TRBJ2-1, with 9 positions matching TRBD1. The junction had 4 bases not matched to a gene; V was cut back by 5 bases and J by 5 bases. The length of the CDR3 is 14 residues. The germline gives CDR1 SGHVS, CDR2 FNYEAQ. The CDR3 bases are TGTGCCAGCAGCCCCGGGACAGGGCACAATGAGCAGTTCTTC. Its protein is CASSPGTGHNEQFF.

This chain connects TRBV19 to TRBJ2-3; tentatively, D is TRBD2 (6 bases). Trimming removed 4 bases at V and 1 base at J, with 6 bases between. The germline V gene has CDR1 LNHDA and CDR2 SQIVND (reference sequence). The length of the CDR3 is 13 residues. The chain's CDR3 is CASSSGGTDTQYF. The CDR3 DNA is TGTGCCAGTAGTAGCGGGGGCACAGATACGCAGTATTTT. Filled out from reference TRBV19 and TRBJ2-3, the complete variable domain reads DGGITQSPKYLFRKEGQNVTLSCEQNLNHDAMYWYRQDPGQGLRLIYYSQIVNDFQKGDIAEGYSVSREKKESFPLTVTSAQKNPTAFYLCASSSGGTDTQYFGPGTRLTVL.

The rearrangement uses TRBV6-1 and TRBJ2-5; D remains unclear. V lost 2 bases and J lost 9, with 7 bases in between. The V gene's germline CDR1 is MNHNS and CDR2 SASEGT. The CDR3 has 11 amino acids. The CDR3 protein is CASSETSAQYF. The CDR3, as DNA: TGTGCCAGCAGTGAAACCTCCGCCCAGTACTTC.

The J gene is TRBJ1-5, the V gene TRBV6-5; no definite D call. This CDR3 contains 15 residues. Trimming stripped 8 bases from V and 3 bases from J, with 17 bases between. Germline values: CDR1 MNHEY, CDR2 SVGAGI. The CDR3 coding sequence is TGTGCCAGCTTGCGGGCCCTACCCGACAATCAGCCCCAGCATTTT. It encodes CASLRALPDNQPQHF.

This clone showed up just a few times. The CDR3 loop reads CASSFRQGAEPQHF. The DNA for the CDR3 is TGTGCCAGCAGTTTCCGACAGGGGGCGGAGCCCCAGCATTTT. The chain carries TRBV27 and TRBJ1-5, with TRBD1 matching over 10 bases. From germline, CDR1 is MNHEY and CDR2 SMNVEV (reference sequence). The junction had 4 bases not matched to a gene; V was cut back by 3 bases and J by 8 bases. The CDR3 covers 14 residues.

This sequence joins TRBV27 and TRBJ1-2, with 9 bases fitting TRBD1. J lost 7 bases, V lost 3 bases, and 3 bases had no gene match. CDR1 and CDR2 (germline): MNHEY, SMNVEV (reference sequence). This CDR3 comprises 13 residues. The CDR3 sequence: CASSLGQGFGYTF. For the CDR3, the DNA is TGTGCCAGCAGTTTGGGACAGGGCTTTGGCTACACCTTC.

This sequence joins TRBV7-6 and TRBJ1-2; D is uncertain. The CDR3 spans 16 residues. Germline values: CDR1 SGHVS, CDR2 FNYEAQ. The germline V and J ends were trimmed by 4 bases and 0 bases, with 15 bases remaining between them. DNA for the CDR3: TGTGCCAGCAGCTCGCAGTACAGACGTTCTAACTATGGCTACACCTTC. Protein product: CASSSQYRRSNYGYTF.

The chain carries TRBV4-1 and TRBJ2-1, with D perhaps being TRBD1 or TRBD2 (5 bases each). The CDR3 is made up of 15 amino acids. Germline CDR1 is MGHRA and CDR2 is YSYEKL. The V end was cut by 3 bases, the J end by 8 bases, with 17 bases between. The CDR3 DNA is TGCGCCAGCAGCCATAGGCCTGGGGGTCAGGATGAGCAGTTCTTC. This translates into CASSHRPGGQDEQFF.

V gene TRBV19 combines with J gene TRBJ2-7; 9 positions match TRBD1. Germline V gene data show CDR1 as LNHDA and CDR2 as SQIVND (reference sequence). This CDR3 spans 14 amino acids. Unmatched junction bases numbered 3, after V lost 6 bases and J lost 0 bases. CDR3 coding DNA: TGTGCCAGTAGCCCGACAGGGGGCTCCTACGAGCAGTACTTC. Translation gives CASSPTGGSYEQYF.